The entry below describes one TCR beta chain. This entry is derived from a study of blood T cell repertoires in COVID-19. About the research overall: Sites in the United States, Italy and Spain provided acute and convalescent COVID-19 samples. T cells, B-cell-depleted T cells, or PBMCs supplied cDNA or gDNA.

In the original workflow: Using reference gene primer amplification, nucleated cell counts were estimated. Profiling relied on immunoSEQ multiplex PCR, and the TCRdb table lists in-frame clones only, not all of them. V, J and clone size are those of that table, while D and trimming were read from the DNA. Here the sample spans about 240,000 clones, roughly 82% being singletons. This CDR3 has 13 amino acids. After removal of 6 bases from V and 5 bases from J, the junction contained 3 bases not matched to a gene. Germline V gene lookup returns CDR1 MNHNY and CDR2 SVGAGI (reference sequence). V usage is TRBV6-6 and J usage is TRBJ2-2, with 7 bases matching TRBD1. The sequencing sample was made of peripheral blood. The source of this sequence is a man older than 75 with acute or convalescent COVID-19. CDR3 nucleotide sequence: TGTGCCAGCAGGACAGGGAATACCGGGGAGCTGTTTTTT. Its protein product is CASRTGNTGELFF.